This is a list of T cell receptor beta chains from one sample in a study of shared clonotypes between healthy human individuals. Using immunoSEQ multiplex PCR, the repertoire was profiled, and TCRdb retains in-frame clones only, with some absent. The sample consists of some 900,000 clones, over 75% of them appearing once. The sample consisted of memory CD4+ T cells sorted from blood. Receptor source: a man in his late teens or twenties in good health. Each CDR3 is given with its conserved first and last residue. D genes are given only for firm matches. Clone size, where shown, is once, few, many, or a class for clones that have expanded.

d_gene | j_gene | v_gene | abundance | CDR3aa | CDR3nt
NA | TRBJ2-1 | TRBV6-1 | few | CASVADSSYNEQFF | TGTGCCAGCGTAGCGGACAGCTCCTACAATGAGCAGTTCTTC
TRBD1 | TRBJ2-4 | TRBV7-2 | NA | CASSLGQKNIQYF | TGTGCCAGCAGCTTGGGACAGAAAAACATTCAGTACTTC
NA | TRBJ1-5 | TRBV30 | NA | CAWGRSSNQPQHF | TGTGCCTGGGGGCGGTCCAGCAATCAGCCCCAGCATTTT
NA | TRBJ2-7 | TRBV10-3 | NA | CAISEGAWSYEQYF | TGTGCCATCAGTGAAGGGGCTTGGTCCTACGAGCAGTACTTC
TRBD2 | TRBJ2-7 | TRBV7-2 | NA | CASSRTSGAPLGEQYF | TGTGCCAGCAGCCGGACTAGCGGGGCCCCCCTGGGCGAGCAGTACTTC
NA | TRBJ2-3 | TRBV2 | NA | CASRGARAPDTQYF | TGTGCCAGCAGGGGGGCCAGGGCCCCAGATACGCAGTATTTT
NA | TRBJ1-1 | TRBV10-1 | NA | CASSEAGLNTEAFF | TGCGCCAGCAGTGAGGCAGGGCTGAACACTGAAGCTTTCTTT
NA | TRBJ1-1 | TRBV6-6 | many | CASSGMMNTEAFF | TGTGCCAGCAGTGGCATGATGAACACTGAAGCTTTCTTT
TRBD1 | TRBJ1-5 | TRBV6-5 | NA | CASSPGQHNQPQHF | TGTGCCAGCAGTCCGGGACAGCATAATCAGCCCCAGCATTTT
NA | TRBJ2-7 | TRBV5-1 | once | CASSLSAVSYEQYF | TGCGCCAGCAGCTTGTCGGCGGTCTCCTACGAGCAGTACTTC
NA | TRBJ2-5 | TRBV30 | NA | CAWSVHETQYF | TGTGCCTGGAGTGTACACGAGACCCAGTACTTC
NA | TRBJ2-2 | TRBV7-2 | NA | CASSLNIYTGELFF | TGTGCCAGCAGCTTGAACATATACACCGGGGAGCTGTTTTTT
NA | TRBJ2-3 | TRBV5-4 | few | CASSFPGSTDTQYF | TGTGCCAGCAGCTTTCCGGGCAGCACAGATACGCAGTATTTT
TRBD2 | TRBJ2-6 | TRBV5-4 | NA | CASSGGLAGVTGANVLTF | TGTGCCAGCAGCGGCGGACTAGCGGGAGTGACTGGGGCCAACGTCCTGACTTTC
NA | TRBJ2-3 | TRBV6-5 | NA | CASTSGVPTDTQYF | TGTGCCAGCACTTCGGGCGTACCCACAGATACGCAGTATTTT
NA | TRBJ1-2 | TRBV5-5 | many | CASNTGPLSYGYTF | TGTGCCAGCAACACTGGACCGCTTAGCTATGGCTACACCTTC
NA | TRBJ2-2 | TRBV6-1 | NA | CASRAGNTGELFF | TGTGCCAGCAGGGCAGGGAACACCGGGGAGCTGTTTTTT
TRBD1 | TRBJ2-2 | TRBV28 | once | CASTWTGTNTGELFF | TGTGCCAGCACCTGGACAGGGACTAACACCGGGGAGCTGTTTTTT
TRBD2 | TRBJ2-1 | TRBV5-4 | NA | CASSLGGGNGNEQFF | TGTGCCAGCAGCTTGGGCGGGGGGAATGGGAATGAGCAGTTCTTC
TRBD1 | TRBJ2-4 | TRBV7-6 | NA | CASSSGTGGNIQYF | TGTGCCAGCAGCTCCGGGACAGGGGGAAACATTCAGTACTTC
TRBD2 | TRBJ2-3 | TRBV7-2 | NA | CASSPSAGGRADTQYF | TGTGCCAGCAGCCCTTCAGCGGGGGGGCGGGCAGATACGCAGTATTTT
NA | TRBJ2-7 | TRBV18 | NA | CASSPGQATTYEQYF | TGTGCCAGCTCACCCGGCCAGGCCACAACCTACGAGCAGTACTTC
NA | TRBJ2-3 | TRBV11-2 | NA | CASSPQVSTDTQYF | TGTGCCAGCAGCCCTCAAGTGAGCACAGATACGCAGTATTTT
NA | TRBJ1-4 | TRBV25-1 | once | CASSRTTEPNEKLFF | TGTGCCAGCAGCCGCACGACAGAACCAAATGAAAAACTGTTTTTT